A selection of T cell receptor beta chains follows, all from one sample in a study of early T cells in non-severe SARS-CoV-2 infection. TCRdb itself ran the 5' RACE reads through MiXCR, one entry per CDR3 protein. The data contain about 59,000 distinct CDR3 sequences, less than 15% of them singletons. The sequencing here drew on whole blood, taken at baseline. The receptors stem from an adult who was a healthcare worker with PCR-confirmed SARS-CoV-2 infection or an uninfected control (not recorded which). Both conserved end residues are part of each CDR3.

V: TRBV20-1; J: TRBJ1-2; CDR3: CSARDPTGVFGYTF
V: TRBV11-2; J: TRBJ2-1; CDR3: CASSLVVAGGFNEQFF
V: TRBV29-1; J: TRBJ2-5; CDR3: CSVELAGRQETQYF
V: TRBV2; J: TRBJ2-7; CDR3: CAGGEGGQLAEQYF
V: TRBV12-3/TRBV12-4; J: TRBJ2-7; CDR3: CASAGLLTYEQYF
V: TRBV6-6; J: TRBJ1-2; CDR3: CASSYRAGEGTNYGYTF
V: TRBV12-3/TRBV12-4; J: TRBJ2-3; CDR3: CASSLDRLAGFTDTQYF
V: TRBV6-2/TRBV6-3; J: TRBJ1-1; CDR3: CASSSDRAPEAFF
V: TRBV14; J: TRBJ2-7; CDR3: CASSQAYPGTQQYEQYF
V: TRBV19; J: TRBJ2-1; CDR3: CASRLAGSSYNEQFF
V: TRBV18; J: TRBJ2-1; CDR3: CASSPGYSYNEQFF
V: TRBV19; J: TRBJ2-4; CDR3: CASSISPAGATKNIQYF
V: TRBV7-3; J: TRBJ2-2; CDR3: CASSSPGLTGELFF
V: TRBV29-1; J: TRBJ2-2; CDR3: CSVEKGQGAAGELFF